This TCR beta chain emerged from a study of blood T cell repertoires in COVID-19. Here immunoSEQ multiplex PCR was the method, and the copy in TCRdb shows in-frame clones only, minus some. This sample yields approximately 150,000 clones, of which around 79% are seen a single time; under 20% belongs to the top ten. Cohort allocation depended upon clinical history that participants reported. V lost 0 bases and J 1 base, leaving 6 bases between the germline ends. This CDR3 is built from 14 residues. Germline V gives CDR1 LNHNV, CDR2 YYDKDF (reference sequence). This sequence joins TRBV15 and TRBJ2-5; no firm D call. The sequenced sample consisted of PBMCs or T cells enriched from blood (not recorded which). The TCR comes from a woman between 65 and 79 years old in a cohort exposed to, infected with or recovered from COVID-19 (not recorded which). The CDR3 coding sequence is TGTGCCACCAGCAGAGATGGCGGCCAAGAGACCCAGTACTTC. Translation gives CATSRDGGQETQYF. Supplemented by reference TRBV15 and TRBJ2-5, the full variable domain reads DAMVIQNPRYQVTQFGKPVTLSCSQTLNHNVMYWYQQKSSQAPKLLFHYYDKDFNNEADTPDNFQSRRPNTSFCFLDIRSPGLGDTAMYLCATSRDGGQETQYFGPGTRLLVL.